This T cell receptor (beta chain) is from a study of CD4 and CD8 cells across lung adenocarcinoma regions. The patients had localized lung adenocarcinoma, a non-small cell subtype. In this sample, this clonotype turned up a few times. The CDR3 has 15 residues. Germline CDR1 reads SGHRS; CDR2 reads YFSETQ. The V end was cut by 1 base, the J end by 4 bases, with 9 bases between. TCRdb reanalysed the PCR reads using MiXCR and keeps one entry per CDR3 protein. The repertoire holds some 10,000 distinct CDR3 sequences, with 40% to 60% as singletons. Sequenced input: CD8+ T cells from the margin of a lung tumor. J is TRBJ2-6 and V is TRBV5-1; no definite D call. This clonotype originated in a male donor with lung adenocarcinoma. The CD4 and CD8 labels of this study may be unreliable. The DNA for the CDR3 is TGCGCCAGCAGCTTGACCCGGGCCGGGGCCAACGTCCTGACTTTC. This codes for CASSLTRAGANVLTF.